This T cell receptor (beta chain) was recovered during a study of Graves' ophthalmopathy and Graves' hyperthyroidism. The CDR3 sequence is 16 residues long. Per the germline V gene, CDR1 is DFQATT and CDR2 is SNEGSKA (reference sequence). V was shortened by 0 bases and J by 2 bases, with 16 bases between the two germline ends. Investigators amplified TCR beta CDR3 regions from RNA transcripts. HTBI primers were employed in first-round RT-PCR, then a second-round multiplex PCR followed. TCRdb independently ran MiXCR on the multiplex PCR reads; one entry per CDR3 protein. Of some 200,000 distinct CDR3 sequences listed, around 30% are singletons. This clonotype showed up many times.

Sequencing was performed on peripheral blood. The clonotype comes from a man between 45 and 60 years old with Graves' ophthalmopathy. The genes are TRBV20-1 and TRBJ2-5; unclear D gene. This CDR3 is CSARDRVRTDQETQYF. For the CDR3, the DNA is TGCAGTGCTAGAGATCGGGTGCGTACGGATCAAGAGACCCAGTACTTC.